Detailed here is one T cell receptor beta chain. The sample originates from a study of blood T cell repertoires in COVID-19. Study-wide background: Sources were T cells, B-cell-depleted T cells, or PBMCs; the material itself was cDNA or gDNA.

Generated by immunoSEQ multiplex PCR, the TCRdb table keeps only in-frame clones and is missing some. This table has 70,000 or so clones, more than 85% appearing once. Germline-derived CDR1 and CDR2 are SGHRS and YFSETQ. Trimming at V came to 0 bases and at J to 7 bases, leaving 11 bases not matched to a gene. The CDR3 runs to 17 residues. The receptor's source is a man between 60 and 75 years old with acute or convalescent COVID-19. Sequences were obtained from peripheral blood. The V and J genes are TRBV5-1 and TRBJ2-1; 9 bases agree with TRBD2. The CDR3, as DNA: TGCGCCAGCAGCTTGGCGGGCGGGGGGGCCGGGTTAAATGAGCAGTTCTTC. This codes for CASSLAGGGAGLNEQFF.